This entry lists 13 T cell receptor beta chains sequenced from one sample in a study of cytomegalovirus exposure and HLA in healthy donors. A multiplex PCR was run with 60 Vbeta primers and 13 Jbeta primers. Some clones are missing from TCRdb's copy, which holds only in-frame ones; the method was immunoSEQ multiplex PCR. The sample carries fewer than 350,000 clones, around nine tenths recorded once. Sequencing was done on a sample of PBMCs. These receptors were obtained from a woman younger than 30 in good health and CMV-seronegative.

The chain employs TRBV7-9 and TRBJ2-7, with D perhaps matching TRBD1 (5 bases). CDR3 length: 14 residues. Between the trimmed V and J ends, which lost 1 base and 9 bases, there was a span of 16 bases. Germline loops: CDR1 SEHNR, CDR2 FQNEAQ (reference sequence). The CDR3 spells CASSLVGALSRQYF. The CDR3 region has the DNA TGTGCCAGCAGCTTAGTAGGGGCCTTGTCACGGCAGTACTTC.

V and J are TRBV7-6 and TRBJ2-1, with TRBD2 matching over 11 bases. Germline CDR1 is SGHVS and CDR2 is FNYEAQ. The trim removed 4 bases at V and 7 bases at J, leaving 9 bases unmatched. CDR3 length: 16 residues. This chain's CDR3 is CASSSPTSGASNEQFF. The DNA for the CDR3 is TGTGCCAGCAGCTCTCCGACTAGCGGGGCCTCGAATGAGCAGTTCTTC.

This clone has a handful of counts. The V gene is TRBV12-2, the J gene TRBJ1-6. TRBV12-2 is a pseudogene segment. The CDR3 has 15 residues. The CDR3 sequence: CASRLGPSTNSPLHF. The CDR3 DNA reads TGTGCAAGTCGCTTAGGTCCAAGCACTAATTCACCCCTCCACTTT.

V usage is TRBV5-1 and J usage is TRBJ2-5; possibly TRBD1 for D (5 bases). Germline CDR1 is SGHRS and CDR2 is YFSETQ. V shed 3 bases and J shed 1 base, with 10 bases lying between them. This CDR3 is 14 amino acids long. The CDR3 is CASSYAGRQETQYF. The CDR3 region has the DNA TGCGCCAGCAGCTACGCAGGGCGCCAAGAGACCCAGTACTTC.

On this clone: At one end, the junction sequence differs from germline, possibly due to a read error. This rearrangement joins TRBV7-9 to TRBJ1-1, with D perhaps TRBD1 (6 bases). The germline gives CDR1 SEHNR, CDR2 FQNEAQ (reference sequence). This CDR3 has 15 amino acids. Here the CDR3 DNA reads TGTTCCAGCAGCTTATGGCGACAGGCGAACACTGAAGCTTTCTTT. It translates to CSSSLWRQANTEAFF.

The genes are TRBV2 and TRBJ2-1; the match to TRBD1 covers 7 bases. Germline CDR1 is SNHLY and CDR2 is FYNNEI. V dropped 3 bases and J dropped 4; count of bases not matched to a gene: 3. The CDR3 contains 14 residues. In DNA, the CDR3 is TGTGCCAGCAGTGAGGGGACAGCATACAATGAGCAGTTCTTC. Translated: CASSEGTAYNEQFF. Looking up the rest from reference TRBV2 and TRBJ2-1 gives the full variable domain: EPEVTQTPSHQVTQMGQEVILRCVPISNHLYFYWYRQILGQKVEFLVSFYNNEISEKSEIFDDQFSVERPDGSNFTLKIRSTKLEDSAMYFCASSEGTAYNEQFFGPGTRLTVL.

This CDR3 reads CASANSGTNTGELFF. As DNA, the CDR3 is TGCGCCAGCGCAAACAGCGGCACGAACACCGGGGAGCTGTTTTTT. The rearrangement joins TRBV5-1 to TRBJ2-2, with D possibly TRBD2 on 5 matching bases. CDR1 is SGHRS and CDR2 is YFSETQ in the germline V gene. The CDR3 totals 15 residues. V lost 7 bases, J lost 0 bases, and 13 bases lay in between.

The chain employs TRBV18 and TRBJ2-2; the D gene is possibly TRBD1 (6 bases). This CDR3 is built from 15 residues. Trimming stripped 2 bases from V and 5 bases from J, with 12 bases between. Per the germline V gene, CDR1 is KGHSH and CDR2 is LQKENI. The CDR3 reads CASSPKSGETGELFF. The DNA for the CDR3 is TGTGCCAGCTCACCAAAATCAGGGGAAACCGGGGAGCTGTTTTTT.

This clone has just one count. The chain recombines TRBV19 with TRBJ1-5, with 7 bases matching TRBD1. With 4 bases clipped from V and 2 bases from J, the junction kept 8 bases outside the gene matches. The germline V gene has CDR1 LNHDA and CDR2 SQIVND (reference sequence). The CDR3 extends over 16 amino acids. As DNA, the CDR3 is TGTGCCAGTAGTACCCCAACAGGGGACGGCAATCAGCCCCAGCATTTT. It specifies CASSTPTGDGNQPQHF. The entire variable domain, with the rest obtained from reference TRBV19 and TRBJ1-5, is as follows: DGGITQSPKYLFRKEGQNVTLSCEQNLNHDAMYWYRQDPGQGLRLIYYSQIVNDFQKGDIAEGYSVSREKKESFPLTVTSAQKNPTAFYLCASSTPTGDGNQPQHFGDGTRLSIL.

This chain links TRBV5-6 with TRBJ1-5, with 7 bases lining up with TRBD1. V shed 3 bases and J 5 bases; nucleotides not matched to a gene: 8. Per germline, CDR1 SGHDT and CDR2 YYEEEE. This CDR3 contains 15 residues. CDR3 coding DNA: TGTGCCAGCAGCTCACAGGGGCCAGCCTATCAGCCCCAGCATTTT. Its translation is CASSSQGPAYQPQHF.

This clone was detected a few times. The chain employs TRBV5-4 and TRBJ2-3; 10 nucleotides match TRBD2. In germline, CDR1 is SGHNT, CDR2 YYREEE (reference sequence). The CDR3 extends over 17 amino acids. With 4 bases clipped from V and 4 bases from J, the junction kept 12 bases outside the gene matches. Here the CDR3 reads CASSLGGAGGRADTQYF. CDR3 nucleotides: TGTGCCAGCAGCCTTGGTGGAGCGGGGGGGAGGGCAGATACGCAGTATTTT.

The chain is built from TRBV2 and TRBJ2-1, with a possible D match to TRBD1 (6 bases). From germline, CDR1 is SNHLY and CDR2 FYNNEI. V was trimmed by 6 bases and J by 10 bases, leaving 13 bases between them. The CDR3 totals 12 residues. CDR3 DNA: TGTGCCAGCAGGACGACAGGCAGAGAGCAGTTCTTC. This codes for CASRTTGREQFF.

About this clone itself: This sample also contains other DNA sequences that code for the same CDR3. The V call is TRBV7-9, the J call TRBJ2-1; D gene uncertain. V lost 1 base to trimming and J lost 9 bases, with 4 bases between them. Germline CDR1 SEHNR, CDR2 FQNEAQ (reference sequence). This CDR3 is built from 11 residues. CDR3 nucleotides: TGTGCCAGCAGCTTAGGAGGTGAGCAGTTCTTC. The encoded protein is CASSLGGEQFF. The whole variable domain, remainder taken from reference TRBV7-9 and TRBJ2-1, is DTGVSQNPRHKITKRGQNVTFRCDPISEHNRLYWYRQTLGQGPEFLTYFQNEAQLEKSRLLSDRFSAERPKGSFSTLEIQRTEQGDSAMYLCASSLGGEQFFGPGTRLTVL.